These T cell receptor beta chains were read from a single sample in a study of beta chain features in type 1 diabetes. Libraries were prepared by immunoSEQ multiplex PCR; TCRdb keeps only in-frame clonotypes and omits some of them. The repertoire holds some 700,000 clones, with about an eighth as singletons. Input material: naive CD4+ T cells from blood. The receptors stem from a man younger than 30 with type 1 diabetes. The CDR3 runs from the conserved cysteine through the conserved F or W. The order of the fields is J gene, CDR3 length, V gene, D gene, clone size, CDR3 DNA, CDR3 protein. The D gene is left open where the match is weak. Clone size, where shown, is once, few, many, or a class for clones that have expanded.

TRBJ2-3,16,TRBV6-6,TRBD1,NA,TGTGCCAGCAGTTACTATACAGGGGTGGCTACAGATACGCAGTATTTT,CASSYYTGVATDTQYF
TRBJ1-1,14,TRBV5-1,NA,NA,TGCGCCAGCAGCTTGAGACCGGAGAACACTGAAGCTTTCTTT,CASSLRPENTEAFF
TRBJ2-7,14,TRBV5-1,TRBD1,few,TGCGCCAGCAGCTCACGGACAGGGAGCGACGAGCAGTACTTC,CASSSRTGSDEQYF
TRBJ1-2,11,TRBV30,NA,few,TGTGCCTGGAGCTTAAGCTATGGCTACACCTTC,CAWSLSYGYTF
TRBJ1-1,14,TRBV6-4,TRBD1,NA,TGTGCCAGCAGTGCCTACAGGGGAGAAACTGAAGCTTTCTTT,CASSAYRGETEAFF
TRBJ1-2,13,TRBV6-1,NA,once,TGTGCCAGCACCCCCGCGGACCTCTATGGCTACACCTTC,CASTPADLYGYTF
TRBJ2-1,16,TRBV9,TRBD2,few,TGTGCCAGCAGCGTAGTAGCGGGGCTCGGTTCTGATGAGCAGTTCTTC,CASSVVAGLGSDEQFF
TRBJ1-5,16,TRBV23-1,NA,few,TGCGCCAGCAGTCCCGACAGGTTCCATAGCAATCAGCCCCAGCATTTT,CASSPDRFHSNQPQHF
TRBJ1-1,13,TRBV30,NA,NA,TGTGCCTGGAGTGTGAGGCAGAACACTGAAGCTTTCTTT,CAWSVRQNTEAFF
TRBJ1-1,11,TRBV20-1,NA,few,TGCAGTGCTAGCGGTGGGACTGAAGCTTTCTTT,CSASGGTEAFF
TRBJ1-1,15,TRBV19,TRBD1,few,TGTGCCAGTAAGGACAGGGGAAAGGATGGAGCTGAAGCTTTCTTT,CASKDRGKDGAEAFF
TRBJ1-2,15,TRBV6-5,TRBD1,few,TGTGCCAGCAGTGGGCCGGGACAGGGGAACTATGGCTACACCTTC,CASSGPGQGNYGYTF
TRBJ1-5,14,TRBV19,TRBD1,NA,TGTGCCAGTAGTAGACAGGGGGCTAATCAGCCCCAGCATTTT,CASSRQGANQPQHF
TRBJ2-7,15,TRBV27,NA,few,TGTGCCAGCAGTTCCATGGCTGCCGGTGACTACGAGCAGTACTTC,CASSSMAAGDYEQYF
TRBJ1-5,16,TRBV19,NA,few,TGTGCCAGTAGTTCCCCAAGGGGGGGACGGGATTTGGCCCAGCATTTT,CASSSPRGGRDLAQHF
TRBJ1-1,11,TRBV7-9,NA,few,TGTGCCAGCAGCTTATCCACTGAAGCTTTCTTT,CASSLSTEAFF
TRBJ2-7,15,TRBV9,NA,few,TGTGCCAGCAGCGCGGCCGGGACCGAATCCTACGAGCAGTACTTC,CASSAAGTESYEQYF
TRBJ2-1,15,TRBV5-4,NA,NA,TGTGCCAGCAGAGGTGAAGCGGTCTCCTACAATGAGCAGTTCTTC,CASRGEAVSYNEQFF
TRBJ1-6,14,TRBV7-9,TRBD1,few,TGTGCCAGCAGCCTTGGACAGGGGGGATCACCCCTCCACTTT,CASSLGQGGSPLHF
TRBJ2-7,15,TRBV4-1,TRBD1,NA,TGCGCCAGCAGCCCAGGACAGGGGGCGGTCTACGAGCAGTACTTC,CASSPGQGAVYEQYF
TRBJ2-7,15,TRBV29-1,TRBD2,NA,TGCAGCGCCGGAACTAGCGGGGGGGTTTCGCGAGAGCAGTACTTC,CSAGTSGGVSREQYF
TRBJ1-1,11,TRBV6-5,NA,NA,TGTGCCAGCAGTTACAGCGGTGAAGCTTTCTTT,CASSYSGEAFF
TRBJ1-2,13,TRBV28,NA,few,TGTGCCAGCAGCTATGGGAGGGAAAATGGCTACACCTTC,CASSYGRENGYTF
TRBJ2-5,13,TRBV29-1,TRBD2,NA,TGCAGCGCCTGGACGCCCGCCGGGGAGGGCCAGTACTTC,CSAWTPAGEGQYF
TRBJ1-5,12,TRBV10-3,NA,NA,TGTGCCACGGGAGGGGCCGAACTGCCCCAGCATTTT,CATGGAELPQHF
TRBJ1-6,14,TRBV7-9,TRBD1,few,TGTGCCAGCAGCCCGGGACAGAGAAATTCACCCCTCCACTTT,CASSPGQRNSPLHF
TRBJ1-1,13,TRBV5-4,TRBD1,few,TGTGCCAGCAGCTTACAGGGGAGAGTTTTAGCTTTCTTT,CASSLQGRVLAFF
TRBJ1-2,15,TRBV7-9,NA,few,TGTGCCAGCAGCTTAGTGGGCATGGACCTCACTGGCTACACCTTC,CASSLVGMDLTGYTF
TRBJ2-3,10,TRBV20-1,NA,NA,TGCAGTGCTTCGGAGGATACGCAGTATTTT,CSASEDTQYF
TRBJ1-3,12,TRBV27,NA,NA,TGTGCCAGCAGTTTAAGTGGAAACACCATATATTTT,CASSLSGNTIYF
TRBJ2-3,17,TRBV28,TRBD2,NA,TGTGCCAGCAGTTCCCCGGGACTAGCCCCATACACAGATACGCAGTATTTT,CASSSPGLAPYTDTQYF
TRBJ1-1,13,TRBV30,NA,few,TGTGCCTGCCGGCAGGGAGGTAACACTGAAGCTTTCTTT,CACRQGGNTEAFF
TRBJ2-7,15,TRBV5-1,NA,once,TGCGCCAGCAGCTTGGGGACGGTAAGCTCCTACGAGCAGTACTTC,CASSLGTVSSYEQYF
TRBJ2-2,16,TRBV10-3,NA,NA,TGTGCCATCAGTGGGGGCCAGAGCGCCGGCGCCGGGGAGCTGTTTTTT,CAISGGQSAGAGELFF
TRBJ1-1,13,TRBV12-5,NA,few,TGTGCTACCCGCCCGCAGGCCAGGACTGAAGCTTTCTTT,CATRPQARTEAFF
TRBJ2-7,15,TRBV28,NA,NA,TGTGCCAGCAGTTTCGGGGGACGACCCCCCTACGAGCAGTACTTC,CASSFGGRPPYEQYF
TRBJ1-2,14,TRBV5-4,NA,NA,TGTGCCAGCAGCTTTGAAGGGGATGGGTATGGCTACACCTTC,CASSFEGDGYGYTF
TRBJ2-7,14,TRBV10-3,NA,few,TGTGCCATCAGTGAGTCAGTAGGGGGCTACGAGCAGTACTTC,CAISESVGGYEQYF
TRBJ2-3,15,TRBV5-1,NA,few,TGCGCCAGCAGCCCGCGCCTTAGGGGCACAGATACGCAGTATTTT,CASSPRLRGTDTQYF
TRBJ1-2,16,TRBV4-2,NA,few,TGTGCCAGCAGCCAAGATGATTGGGCCGGGAACTATGGCTACACCTTC,CASSQDDWAGNYGYTF
TRBJ1-1,13,TRBV18,NA,NA,TGTGCCAGCTCACCGGGGGAGGGCACTGAAGCTTTCTTT,CASSPGEGTEAFF
TRBJ1-1,13,TRBV7-6,NA,few,TGTGCCAGCGGAAACAGGGTGAACACTGAAGCTTTCTTT,CASGNRVNTEAFF
TRBJ2-7,13,TRBV29-1,TRBD1,NA,TGCAGCGCGTACCGGGACAGCGCCTACGAGCAGTACTTC,CSAYRDSAYEQYF
TRBJ2-3,14,TRBV6-6,TRBD1,few,TGTGCCAGCAGTTACTTCCAGGGGGCGGATACGCAGTATTTT,CASSYFQGADTQYF
TRBJ2-1,15,TRBV6-5,NA,NA,TGTGCCAGCAGTCCCCGGGGTCCTCCTAATAATGAGCAGTTCTTC,CASSPRGPPNNEQFF
TRBJ1-2,12,TRBV7-9,NA,NA,TGTGCCAGTACAAAGGGGGGCTATGGCTACACCTTC,CASTKGGYGYTF
TRBJ1-1,14,TRBV7-8,NA,few,TGTGCCAGCACACCGACACCCATGAACACTGAAGCTTTCTTT,CASTPTPMNTEAFF
TRBJ1-2,14,TRBV10-3,NA,NA,TGTGCCATCAGTGAACCCACTGGGAACTATGGCTACACCTTC,CAISEPTGNYGYTF
TRBJ2-7,14,TRBV6-5,NA,NA,TGTGCCAGCAGTCCACGACCTACGTCCTACGAGCAGTACTTC,CASSPRPTSYEQYF
TRBJ2-6,15,TRBV7-8,NA,NA,TGTGCCAGCAGCTTAACAAGCTTAGGGGCCAACGTCCTGACTTTC,CASSLTSLGANVLTF
TRBJ1-4,15,TRBV5-4,TRBD1,few,TGTGCCAGCAGCTCGAGGGGACAGCTTAATGAAAAACTGTTTTTT,CASSSRGQLNEKLFF
TRBJ1-2,14,TRBV5-4,TRBD1,few,TGTGCCAGCAGCTTGGCCGACAGGGAGGGGGGCTACACCTTC,CASSLADREGGYTF
TRBJ2-3,15,TRBV7-2,NA,few,TGTGCCAGCCGACACAACCCTCCCGTTGGGGATACGCAGTATTTT,CASRHNPPVGDTQYF
TRBJ2-2,15,TRBV6-5,NA,NA,TGTGCCAGCAGTCCCCAGGGACCAAACACCGGGGAGCTGTTTTTT,CASSPQGPNTGELFF
TRBJ2-3,10,TRBV7-9,NA,NA,TGTGCCAGCAGCTCGCTGGCGCAGTATTTT,CASSSLAQYF
TRBJ2-5,17,TRBV10-2,NA,once,TGCGCCAGCAGTGAGTCGCCGGGTCCTCTTAGGCAAGAGACCCAGTACTTC,CASSESPGPLRQETQYF
TRBJ2-2,16,TRBV4-1,TRBD1,few,TGCGCCAGCAGCCTCCACCAGGGGGCGGCGACCGGGGAGCTGTTTTTT,CASSLHQGAATGELFF
TRBJ1-5,14,TRBV10-3,NA,few,TGTGCCATCAGTGAGTCGGGGTCAAATCAGCCCCAGCATTTT,CAISESGSNQPQHF
TRBJ2-7,13,TRBV18,NA,NA,TGTGCCAGCTCATCCTCTGACGGGTACGAGCAGTACTTC,CASSSSDGYEQYF
TRBJ1-1,13,TRBV7-9,NA,few,TGTGCCAGCAGCCGAGGCTCGGGCACTGAAGCTTTCTTT,CASSRGSGTEAFF